Below, 11 T cell receptor beta chains from the same sample are listed, as sequenced in a study of CD8+ T cells in alopecia areata. TCR sequencing used cDNA made by reverse transcription of extracted RNA. The table came from immunoSEQ multiplex PCR; TCRdb's copy has only in-frame clones and leaves some out. The sample consists of about 140,000 clones, around four fifths of them appearing once. The treatment denotes: oral pan-JAK inhibitor, 5-10 mg twice daily. The material sequenced was CD8+ T cells sorted from blood, taken at week 4, from a patient treated with tofacitinib. These receptors were collected from a human donor with alopecia areata.

This chain uses TRBV15 with TRBJ2-5, with D tentatively TRBD1 or TRBD2 (5 bases each). Germline values: CDR1 LNHNV, CDR2 YYDKDF (reference sequence). This CDR3 contains 15 residues. V lost 1 base to trimming and J lost 4 bases, with 13 bases between them. CDR3 in DNA: TGTGCCACCAGCAGAGCGAGGGACCTTGCAGAGACCCAGTACTTC. Protein sequence: CATSRARDLAETQYF.

The chain couples TRBV7-3 to TRBJ2-3, with 8 bases that match TRBD2. Losses at the gene ends were 1 base for V and 2 bases for J; bases not matched to a gene: 8. The CDR3 totals 17 residues. The germline gives CDR1 SGHTA, CDR2 FQGTGA. Written as DNA, the CDR3 is TGTGCCAGCAGCTTAATGGGCACAGCGGGGGCCACAGATACGCAGTATTTT. This translates into CASSLMGTAGATDTQYF.

This clone was observed a single time. The CDR3 here is CASGYLGDEQYF. The CDR3 DNA reads as TGTGCCAGCGGGTATCTCGGTGACGAGCAGTACTTC. The chain joins TRBV11-2 to TRBJ2-7; D not certain. This CDR3 spans 12 amino acids. Trimming took off 8 bases at V and 5 bases at J, with 13 bases between the two ends. The germline V gene encodes CDR1 SGHAT and CDR2 FQNNGV.

Here the CDR3 DNA reads TGTGCCTGGAAATACGGCAATCAGCCCCAGCATTTT. It translates to CAWKYGNQPQHF. This chain links TRBV30 with TRBJ1-5; D is unresolved. The germline V and J ends were trimmed by 4 bases and 2 bases, with 6 bases remaining between them. CDR1 is GTSNPN and CDR2 is SVGIG in the germline V gene (reference sequence). The CDR3 consists of 12 residues.

The chain couples TRBV4-3 to TRBJ2-7; no clear D gene. This CDR3 contains 15 residues. V was cut by 2 bases and J by 5 bases, with 16 bases left in between. CDR1 is LGHNA and CDR2 is YSLEER in the germline V gene. Here the CDR3 reads CASSQTAVPLHEQYF. CDR3 sequence (DNA): TGCGCCAGCAGCCAAACGGCCGTCCCGCTCCACGAGCAGTACTTC.

As DNA, the CDR3 is TGTGCCAGCAGCCAACCCGACGCCGCCGATACGCAGTATTTT. Encoded protein: CASSQPDAADTQYF. The gene calls are TRBV7-9 and TRBJ2-3, with no clear D. The CDR3 sequence is 14 residues long. The germline gives CDR1 SEHNR, CDR2 FQNEAQ (reference sequence). V was clipped by 5 bases and J by 6 bases, with 15 bases between them.

Only one count was recorded for this clone. The chain couples TRBV7-9 to TRBJ2-5, with TRBD1 as a possible D gene (6 bases). Germline V gene sequence: CDR1 SEHNR, CDR2 FQNEAQ (reference sequence). The CDR3 totals 14 residues. V was cut by 1 base and J by 2 bases, with 8 bases left in between. CDR3 bases: TGTGCCAGCAGCTTAGACAGGGCTCAAGAGACCCAGTACTTC. It translates to CASSLDRAQETQYF. The variable domain in full, completed from reference TRBV7-9 and TRBJ2-5, reads DTGVSQNPRHKITKRGQNVTFRCDPISEHNRLYWYRQTLGQGPEFLTYFQNEAQLEKSRLLSDRFSAERPKGSFSTLEIQRTEQGDSAMYLCASSLDRAQETQYFGPGTRLLVL.

This chain joins TRBV27 and TRBJ2-3; a possible D gene is TRBD1 (5 bases). Germline CDR1 MNHEY, CDR2 SMNVEV (reference sequence). The CDR3 is 15 residues long. The V end lost 6 bases, the J end lost 6 bases, and 19 bases lay between the germline ends. The DNA of the CDR3 is TGTGCCAGCAGGGGGCTCGGGTCTGGTATGGATACGCAGTATTTT. Translated, it gives CASRGLGSGMDTQYF.

The V and J genes are TRBV23-1 and TRBJ2-3, with a weak D call TRBD2 (6 bases). TRBV23-1 is reported as an ORF; its role is uncertain. Trimming shortened V by 6 bases and J by 2 bases, and 24 bases separated the two germline ends. The CDR3 spans 18 residues. The CDR3 bases are TGCGCCAGCAGACGCCCGGGAGAGGCGTACCGTCCCACAGATACGCAGTATTTT. It codes for CASRRPGEAYRPTDTQYF.

The genes are TRBV19 and TRBJ1-1; D is ambiguous. The ends were cut back, 3 bases at V and 2 bases at J, with 7 bases in the middle. The germline CDR1 and CDR2 sequences are LNHDA and SQIVND (reference sequence). This CDR3 has 13 residues. CDR3 bases: TGTGCCAGTAGTATGGTTGGCAACACTGAAGCTTTCTTT. Its translation is CASSMVGNTEAFF.

In this sample, this clone turned up once. The rearrangement uses TRBV10-3 and TRBJ2-7; the D is unclear. Trimming shortened V by 3 bases and J by 2 bases, and 8 bases separated the two germline ends. This CDR3 spans 13 amino acids. Germline V gene sequence: CDR1 ENHRY, CDR2 SYGVKD. In nucleotides, the CDR3 is TGTGCCATCAGTGACAGTTACGCCTACGAGCAGTACTTC. Translation gives CAISDSYAYEQYF.